The 23 T cell receptor beta chains given below trace back to one sample, sequenced in a study of blood T cells in healthy people across ages. A second PCR, run for 7 to 11 cycles, used a sample-barcoded 5' primer plus a J-beta primer mix. TCRdb re-derived calls from the 5' RACE reads in MiXCR, one entry per CDR3 protein. Among roughly 1.7 million distinct CDR3 sequences listed, 34% were seen once. What was sequenced was blood. These receptors all come from a young woman in good health.

The V gene is TRBV9, the J gene TRBJ1-1; weak D call: TRBD1 (6 bases). Germline CDR1 reads SGDLS; CDR2 reads YYNGEE. The ends were cut back, 3 bases at V and 7 bases at J, with 13 bases in the middle. The length of the CDR3 is 13 residues. CDR3 DNA: TGTGCCAGCAGCGCGGACAGCCCTATTGAAGCTTTCTTT. Its protein is CASSADSPIEAFF.

This clonotype was found a few times. The chain carries TRBV5-1 and TRBJ1-4, with D unclear. The V and J ends lost 0 bases and 4 bases respectively, with 7 bases between them. The CDR3 is made up of 14 amino acids. From germline, CDR1 is SGHRS and CDR2 YFSETQ. CDR3: CASSLGTINEKLFF. CDR3 nucleotide sequence: TGCGCCAGCAGCTTGGGGACGATTAATGAAAAACTGTTTTTT.

The V call is TRBV9, the J call TRBJ2-3; D remains unclear. Germline V gene lookup returns CDR1 SGDLS and CDR2 YYNGEE. This CDR3 is built from 14 residues. The V gene lost 1 base and the J gene lost 0 bases, with 6 bases spanning the gap. The CDR3 loop is CASSVTTSTDTQYF. The DNA of the CDR3 is TGTGCCAGCAGCGTAACCACTAGCACAGATACGCAGTATTTT.

The gene calls are TRBV27 and TRBJ2-3, with TRBD2 matching 10 bases. This CDR3 spans 16 amino acids. Germline loops: CDR1 MNHEY, CDR2 SMNVEV (reference sequence). V shed 5 bases and J 4 bases; nucleotides not matched to a gene: 9. The CDR3 sequence is CASSLLQAGGPDTQYF. Written as DNA, the CDR3 is TGTGCCAGCAGTCTCCTCCAAGCGGGAGGGCCAGATACGCAGTATTTT.

CDR3 sequence reads: CASSAGLAISYEQYF. The CDR3 DNA reads as TGCGCCAGCAGCGCGGGACTAGCGATATCCTACGAGCAGTACTTC. The chain recombines TRBV5-1 with TRBJ2-7, with 10 bases fitting TRBD2. The ends lost 4 bases at V and 1 base at J; junction bases unmatched: 5. CDR1 and CDR2 from the germline V gene are SGHRS and YFSETQ. The CDR3 spans 15 residues.

About this clonotype itself: At one boundary the junction diverges from the germline segment, which might be a read error. The chain recombines TRBV7-2 with TRBJ2-2, with 8 bases fitting TRBD1. Looked up from germline, CDR1 is SGHTA and CDR2 is FQGNSA. The CDR3 consists of 13 residues. The CDR3 bases are TGTGCCAGCAGCTATTCTCTACAGGGGGAACTGTTTTTT. The encoded protein is CASSYSLQGELFF.

Only a few counts were recorded for this clonotype. The chain combines TRBV9 with TRBJ2-5, with 8 bases that match TRBD1. Germline V lookup: CDR1 SGDLS, CDR2 YYNGEE. Trimming removed 0 bases from V and 5 bases from J; junction bases left unmatched: 3. CDR3 length: 14 amino acids. The CDR3, as DNA: TGTGCCAGCAGCGTAGCGCAGGGGGCCGAGACCCAGTACTTC. The encoded protein is CASSVAQGAETQYF.

The CDR3 sequence is CASSSSPSETQYF. Written as DNA, the CDR3 is TGTGCCAGCAGCTCTTCCCCTTCAGAGACCCAGTACTTC. V and J are TRBV7-9 and TRBJ2-5, with unresolved D. CDR1 is SEHNR and CDR2 is FQNEAQ in the germline V gene (reference sequence). Trimming took off 4 bases at V and 4 bases at J, with 10 bases between the two ends. The CDR3 contains 13 residues.

Worth noting for this clonotype: This likely reflects a read error, since a far larger clone is one base away. J is TRBJ2-7 and V is TRBV5-1, with 11 bases that match TRBD1. This CDR3 comprises 14 residues. Germline V lookup: CDR1 SGHRS, CDR2 YFSETQ. The CDR3 spells CTSSSGQGAYEQYF. As DNA, the CDR3 is TGCACCAGCAGCTCGGGACAGGGGGCCTACGAGCAGTACTTC.

This clonotype turned up a few times. The V gene is TRBV9, the J gene TRBJ2-2; possible D gene TRBD2, 6 bases. The germline gives CDR1 SGDLS, CDR2 YYNGEE. Deletions cut 3 bases from V and 5 bases from J, with 17 bases between. This CDR3 spans 16 amino acids. The CDR3 region is CASSGTGRGKTGELFF. In nucleotides, the CDR3 is TGTGCCAGCAGCGGTACGGGACGGGGGAAGACCGGGGAGCTGTTTTTT.

V is TRBV7-8 and J is TRBJ1-1, with TRBD1 matching over 8 bases. This CDR3 has 17 residues. J was trimmed by 1 base and V by 5 bases; bases with no gene match: 12. Per germline, CDR1 SGHVS and CDR2 FQNEAQ. The CDR3 bases are TGTGCCAGCAGCCCTCGAGACAGGGGAGTTAGGAACACTGAAGCTTTCTTT. Translation gives CASSPRDRGVRNTEAFF.

A note on this clonotype: The germline gene is not matched at one end of the junction; a read error may be the cause. The rearrangement joins TRBV9 to TRBJ2-7; 10 bases agree with TRBD1. Germline V gene data show CDR1 as SGDLS and CDR2 as YYNGEE. This CDR3 has 14 residues. CDR3 region: CASGVMGQGSEQYF. The CDR3 region has the DNA TGTGCCAGCGGCGTAATGGGACAGGGGTCCGAGCAGTACTTC.

This rearrangement joins TRBV5-1 to TRBJ1-1, with a possible D match to TRBD1 (5 bases). Trimming pared 4 bases from V and 4 bases from J, leaving 17 bases between. From germline, CDR1 is SGHRS and CDR2 YFSETQ. This CDR3 is built from 15 residues. The CDR3 nucleotides read TGCGCCAGCAGCATACAGGCCTCCGGGGCCACTGAAGCTTTCTTT. Translating it yields CASSIQASGATEAFF.

This clonotype appeared a few times. The chain employs TRBV5-1 and TRBJ2-4; 9 bases line up with TRBD2. J lost 1 base, V lost 0 bases, and 5 bases had no gene match. Germline CDR1 and CDR2: SGHRS and YFSETQ. CDR3 length: 17 amino acids. The DNA for the CDR3 is TGCGCCAGCAGCTTGGGCGGTAGCGGGAGCGCCAAAAACATTCAGTACTTC. It is translated as CASSLGGSGSAKNIQYF.

This clonotype has more than one count but fewer than ten. This chain links TRBV5-1 with TRBJ2-3; perhaps TRBD1 as D (6 bases). Germline lookup yields CDR1 SGHRS and CDR2 YFSETQ. Between the trimmed V and J ends, which lost 4 bases and 4 bases, there was a span of 16 bases. The CDR3 has 15 amino acids. CDR3 sequence reads: CASSVSTGRADTQYF. In DNA, the CDR3 is TGCGCCAGCAGCGTCTCTACAGGGCGCGCAGATACGCAGTATTTT.

The CDR3 DNA is TGCAGTGCTCAACCTGACAGGGGATTTCAAGATACGCAGTATTTT. Translated: CSAQPDRGFQDTQYF. This chain uses TRBV20-1 with TRBJ2-3, with 8 nucleotides matching TRBD1. Unmatched junction bases numbered 12, after V lost 5 bases and J lost 5 bases. Germline values: CDR1 DFQATT, CDR2 SNEGSKA (reference sequence). This CDR3 comprises 15 residues.

Worth noting for this clonotype: A clone one base away is much larger, so this may be a read error. The chain links TRBV7-3 to TRBJ2-3; possibly TRBD2 for D (6 bases). Germline V gives CDR1 SGHTA, CDR2 FQGTGA. With 4 bases removed from V and 2 bases from J, the gap between germline ends came to 7 bases. The CDR3 runs to 13 residues. CDR3 coding DNA: TGTGCCAGCAGCTGGACTAACACAGATACGCAGTATTTT. As protein: CASSWTNTDTQYF.

The rearrangement links TRBV6-6 to TRBJ2-3, with TRBD1 matching 10 bases. Trimming cost V 7 bases and J 4 bases; bases outside gene matches: 11. The germline V gene has CDR1 MNHNY and CDR2 SVGAGI (reference sequence). The CDR3 runs 16 residues. CDR3: CASNLYLGQGADTQYF. The CDR3 DNA sequence: TGTGCCAGCAACCTTTACCTAGGACAGGGGGCAGATACGCAGTATTTT.

This clonotype was seen a handful of times. This rearrangement joins TRBV6-5 to TRBJ2-1, with D hard to call. The V and J ends lost 10 bases and 4 bases respectively, with 14 bases between them. The CDR3 length is 13 residues. Germline CDR1 reads MNHEY; CDR2 reads SVGAGI. CDR3 loop: CATSPGDYNEQFF. The CDR3 DNA reads as TGTGCCACCTCGCCCGGAGATTACAATGAGCAGTTCTTC.

The chain is built from TRBV11-3 and TRBJ2-2; 8 bases fit TRBD2. The J segment lost 0 bases and the V segment lost 5 bases, leaving 5 bases of the junction unmatched. This CDR3 spans 16 amino acids. Germline V CDR1 and CDR2: SGHNT, YENEEA. As DNA, the CDR3 is TGTGCCAGCAGCGTTAGGACTAGCCCGAACACCGGGGAGCTGTTTTTT. Its protein product is CASSVRTSPNTGELFF.

As for this clonotype: Since a much larger clone is just one base distant, this may be a read error. The J gene is TRBJ2-3, the V gene TRBV29-1; 10 bases are a match to TRBD2. CDR3 length: 13 amino acids. CDR1 is SQVTM, CDR2 ANQGSEA, per germline. This CDR3 is CSVQLAGTDKQYF. The CDR3 DNA reads TGCAGCGTTCAACTAGCGGGAACAGATAAGCAGTATTTT.

The chain links TRBV7-2 to TRBJ2-5; D is possibly TRBD1 or TRBD2 (5 bases each). The assigned J gene may be wrong: the sequence end matches TRBJ2-7 better. Looked up from germline, CDR1 is SGHTA and CDR2 is FQGNSA. The CDR3 spans 15 residues. CDR3 bases: TGTGCCAGCAGCTCCAGGGACGGGGTCCCCTACGAGCAGTACTTC. Amino acids: CASSSRDGVPYEQYF.

This clonotype has just a few counts. The J gene is TRBJ2-1, the V gene TRBV7-8, with 7 bases identical to TRBD2. Germline V gene lookup returns CDR1 SGHVS and CDR2 FQNEAQ. V dropped 5 bases and J dropped 8; count of bases not matched to a gene: 15. This CDR3 is 16 amino acids long. CDR3 sequence (DNA): TGTGCCAGCAGCACCGGGACTAATCACGGTAGGGATGAGCAGTTCTTC. This encodes CASSTGTNHGRDEQFF. Full variable domain (rest looked up from reference TRBV7-8 and TRBJ2-1): GAGVSQSPRYKVAKRGQDVALRCDPISGHVSLFWYQQALGQGPEFLTYFQNEAQLDKSGLPSDRFFAERPEGSVSTLKIQRTQQEDSAVYLCASSTGTNHGRDEQFFGPGTRLTVL.